This paragraph reports one T cell receptor beta chain. Its target is unknown. This record belongs to a study of T cell responses to AZD1222 COVID-19 vaccine. Libraries were prepared by immunoSEQ multiplex PCR; TCRdb keeps only in-frame clonotypes and omits some of them. The table shows 93,000 or so clones, with less than 95% occurring only once. General study points: There were repertoire samples only from the period after the peak T cell response. Clonal diversity may have been underestimated, and the donors were mostly white British, with more females than males. Close to half of spike-specific TCRs reportedly recognize unmutated variant regions.

This clonotype was obtained from an adult in good health. Specimen: peripheral blood, collected on day 0 of AZD1222 vaccination.

For the CDR3, the DNA is TGCGCCAGCACCTATGACAGGTCAAACACTGAAGCTTTCTTT. As protein: CASTYDRSNTEAFF. The chain combines TRBV5-1 with TRBJ1-1, with D perhaps matching TRBD1 (6 bases). From germline, CDR1 is SGHRS and CDR2 YFSETQ. CDR3 length equals 14 residues. The V and J ends lost 6 bases and 2 bases respectively, with 14 bases between them.